This TCR beta chain comes out of a study of Graves' ophthalmopathy and Graves' hyperthyroidism. This clonotype was counted between two and nine times. RNA transcripts provided the template for amplifying TCR beta CDR3 regions. HTBI-primed RT-PCR formed the first round, and a multiplex PCR formed the second. TCRdb redid the calling of the multiplex PCR reads with MiXCR, one entry per CDR3 protein. The top ten hold more than 3% of the sample, which has about 640,000 distinct CDR3 sequences, over 40% seen once. V was cut by 1 base and J by 1 base, with 19 bases left in between. Germline V gives CDR1 SGHVS, CDR2 FQNEAQ. The length of the CDR3 is 18 residues.

The chain recombines TRBV7-8 with TRBJ2-5, with a weak D call TRBD2 (7 bases). The TCR was taken from an adult man with Graves' ophthalmopathy. The sample was peripheral blood. In nucleotides, the CDR3 is TGTGCCAGCAGCTTAGGCCCTTTGCGGGGGCGCTTCCAAGAGACCCAGTACTTC. Its protein product is CASSLGPLRGRFQETQYF.